This TCR beta chain was documented in a study of metastatic and nonmetastatic thyroid tumors. Study-wide background: Across blood and tumor or nodule tissue, repertoires from malignant and benign thyroid patients were compared with one another. Regarding the study as a whole: A significant increase in TCR beta diversity was reportedly seen in malignant thyroid tumors relative to benign nodules, in blood and tumor.

All patients were treatment-naive before thyroid surgery. How the authors handled the data: A classifier for distant metastasis in papillary thyroid cancer was constructed using CDR3 differences observed across clinicopathological groups. Using MiXCR, TCRdb re-called clones from the PCR reads. The V and J calls were determined by TCRdb, not by the authors. The repertoire holds around 31,000 clones, with approximately 16% as singletons. This CDR3 comprises 13 residues. Germline lookup yields CDR1 SNHLY and CDR2 FYNNEI. The V and J ends lost 7 bases and 7 bases respectively, with 13 bases between them. The sample holds many counts of this clone. The antigen is undetermined.

The origin of this receptor is a male donor with papillary thyroid cancer or a benign thyroid nodule (not recorded which). Some clones in this sample may be carry-over from other donors' samples. This rearrangement joins TRBV2 to TRBJ2-2; D gene ambiguous. Sequenced sample: blood. The CDR3 coding sequence is TGTGCCAGCACTCGTGAGGTCCACGGGGAGCTGTTTTTT. As protein: CASTREVHGELFF.